This TCR beta chain was documented in a study of vaccination effects on CD4 cells after COVID-19. Study in general: A median of 72 days separated the second dose and sampling. Notes on the study in general: There were few convalescent patients in the study and no early post-infection timepoints. Researchers report that only 1 of 255 vaccine-induced clones in healthy vaccinees cross-reacted with common cold coronaviruses.

This clone has just one count. Its antigen is as yet unknown. This CDR3 is 11 amino acids long. V was pared by 4 bases and J by 9 bases, with 10 bases between. The germline V gene encodes CDR1 DFQATT and CDR2 SNEGSKA (reference sequence). Antigen-specific CD4+ T cell clonotypes were called by their expansion after viral peptide-pool culture in ViraFEST. Following a roughly 9-day culture, CD4+ T cells were purified. Each participant was administered two doses of either the BNT162b2 or the mRNA-1273 vaccine. In culture with 10 IU/ml IL-2 and around 10 ug/ml peptides, PBMC were grown at two million per well. Using immunoSEQ multiplex PCR, the repertoire was profiled, and TCRdb retains in-frame clones only, with some absent. Of around 81,000 clones listed, around 77% were seen once; the top ten hold 1.1%.

This specimen was CD4+ T cells from PBMCs cultured with HCoV-OC43 spike peptides, taken after COVID-19 vaccination. Subset defined: HCoV-OC43 spike overlapping peptide pool stimulation. This clonotype was obtained from a human donor who received a COVID-19 vaccine. The chain couples TRBV20-1 to TRBJ2-1; no reliable D call. CDR3 in amino acids: CSATIGSEQFF. The CDR3 DNA reads TGCAGTGCTACGATCGGGTCTGAGCAGTTCTTC.